Listed here is a single TCR beta chain. This specimen comes from a study of T cell changes during pregnancy in multiple sclerosis. V lost 4 bases, J lost 7 bases, and 13 bases lay in between. Germline CDR1 and CDR2: SNHLY and FYNNEI. This CDR3 is built from 13 residues. Repertoires were generated with immunoSEQ multiplex PCR, while TCRdb's copy carries only in-frame clones and drops some. The sample shows 40,000 to 45,000 clones, less than 90% of them seen only once. The receptor's source is a female donor with multiple sclerosis, enrolled in a pregnancy study. The chain uses TRBV2 and TRBJ1-1; no reliable D call. This specimen was CD4+ T cells from peripheral blood mononuclear cells, taken in the first trimester of pregnancy. The CDR3 loop is CASSASGYGEAFF. DNA of the CDR3: TGTGCCAGCAGTGCATCGGGGTACGGTGAAGCTTTCTTT.